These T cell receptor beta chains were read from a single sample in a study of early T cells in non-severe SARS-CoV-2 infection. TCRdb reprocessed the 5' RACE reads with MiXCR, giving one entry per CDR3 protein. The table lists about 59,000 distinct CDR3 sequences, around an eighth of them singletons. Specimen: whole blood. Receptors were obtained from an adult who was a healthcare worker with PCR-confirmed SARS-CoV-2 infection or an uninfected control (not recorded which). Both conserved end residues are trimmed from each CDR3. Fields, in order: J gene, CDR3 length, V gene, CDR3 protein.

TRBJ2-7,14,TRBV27,ASSSINGQLIYEQY
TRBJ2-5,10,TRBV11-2,ASSMYQETQY
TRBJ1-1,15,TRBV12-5,ASGLPYLGTLNTEAF
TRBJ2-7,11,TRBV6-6,ASSPRGSNEQY
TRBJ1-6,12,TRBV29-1,SVRQGTENSPLH
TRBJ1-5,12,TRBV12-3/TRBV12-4,ASSSTGVGWPQH
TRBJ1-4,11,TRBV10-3,ATGQQVNEKLF
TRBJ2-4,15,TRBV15,ATSRDRLGVAKNIQY
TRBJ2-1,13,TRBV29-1,SIRGAGPFYNEQF
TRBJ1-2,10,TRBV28,ASSSSPRGYT
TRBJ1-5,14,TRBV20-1,SASETRGFLNQPQH
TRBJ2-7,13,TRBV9,ASSVSPSGSYEQY
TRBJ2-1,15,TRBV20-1,SARGLAGPSSYNEQF
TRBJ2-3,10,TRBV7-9,ASGWGTDTQY
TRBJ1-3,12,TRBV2,ASSVTGAGNTIY
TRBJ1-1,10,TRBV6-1,ASSRQDTEAF
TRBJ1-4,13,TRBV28,ASSLRGGKGEKLF
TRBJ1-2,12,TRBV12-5,ASGLATGPYGYT
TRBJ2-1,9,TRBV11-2,ASSLTPGLS
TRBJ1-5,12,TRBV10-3,AISSGTVNQPQH
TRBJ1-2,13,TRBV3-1,ASSQAIGQTYGYT
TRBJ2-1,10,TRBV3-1,ASSRSGNEQF
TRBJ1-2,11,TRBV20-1,SARGDGNYGYT
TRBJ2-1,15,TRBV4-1,ASSQEGGTGRRNEQF